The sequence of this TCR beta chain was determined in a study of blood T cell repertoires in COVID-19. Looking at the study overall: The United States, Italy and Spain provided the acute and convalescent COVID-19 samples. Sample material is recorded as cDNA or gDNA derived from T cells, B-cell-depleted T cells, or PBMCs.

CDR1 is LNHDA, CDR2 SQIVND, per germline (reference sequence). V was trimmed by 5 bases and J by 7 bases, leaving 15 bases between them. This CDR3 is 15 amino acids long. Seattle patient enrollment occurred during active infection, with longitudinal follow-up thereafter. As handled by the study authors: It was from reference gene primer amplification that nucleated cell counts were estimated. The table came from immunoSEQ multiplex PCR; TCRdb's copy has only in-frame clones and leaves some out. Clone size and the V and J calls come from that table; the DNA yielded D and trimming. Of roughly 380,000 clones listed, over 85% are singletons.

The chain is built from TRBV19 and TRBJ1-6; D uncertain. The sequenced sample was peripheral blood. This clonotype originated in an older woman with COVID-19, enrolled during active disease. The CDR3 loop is CASSSRSDLNSPLHF. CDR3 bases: TGTGCCAGTAGTTCACGGAGCGATTTAAATTCACCCCTCCACTTT.